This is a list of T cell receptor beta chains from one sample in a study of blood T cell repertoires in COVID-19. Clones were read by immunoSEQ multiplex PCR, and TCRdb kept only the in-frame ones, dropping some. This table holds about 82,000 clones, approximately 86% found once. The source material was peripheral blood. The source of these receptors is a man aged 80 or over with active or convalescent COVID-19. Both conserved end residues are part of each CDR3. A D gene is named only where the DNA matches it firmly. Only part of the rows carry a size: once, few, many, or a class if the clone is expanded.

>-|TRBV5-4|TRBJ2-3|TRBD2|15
CASSRGGPSTDTQYF
TGTGCCAGCAGCCGCGGGGGACCTAGCACAGATACGCAGTATTTT
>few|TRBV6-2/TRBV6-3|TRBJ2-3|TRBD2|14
CASSWGGGALTQYF
TGTGCCAGCAGTTGGGGCGGGGGGGCCCTAACGCAGTATTTT
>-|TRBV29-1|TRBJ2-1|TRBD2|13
CSVSSGSIHEQFF
TGCAGCGTTTCCAGCGGGAGTATCCATGAGCAGTTCTTC
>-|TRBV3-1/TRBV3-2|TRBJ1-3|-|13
CASSQVEGNTIYF
TGTGCCAGCAGCCAAGTCGAGGGAAACACCATATATTTT
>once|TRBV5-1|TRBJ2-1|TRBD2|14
CASSLKLASDEQFF
TGCGCCAGCAGCTTGAAACTAGCGAGCGATGAGCAGTTCTTC
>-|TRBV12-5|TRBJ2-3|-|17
CASGFPPGLDRADTQYF
TGTGCTAGTGGTTTCCCCCCCGGACTCGATAGGGCAGATACGCAGTATTTT
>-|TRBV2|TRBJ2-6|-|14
CASSVGAGANVLTF
TGTGCCAGCAGTGTAGGGGCTGGGGCCAACGTCCTGACTTTC
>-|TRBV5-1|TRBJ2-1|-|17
CASSLVYSRSAGNEQFF
TGCGCCAGCAGCCTCGTCTACTCGAGGTCAGCGGGCAATGAGCAGTTCTTC
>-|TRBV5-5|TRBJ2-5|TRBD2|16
CASSLNVAGGQETQYF
TGTGCCAGCAGCTTGAATGTAGCGGGGGGGCAAGAGACCCAGTACTTC
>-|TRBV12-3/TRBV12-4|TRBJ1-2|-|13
CASSLGQRSGYTF
TGTGCCAGCAGTTTAGGACAGAGAAGTGGCTACACCTTC
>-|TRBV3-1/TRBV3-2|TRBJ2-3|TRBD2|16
CASSQRTSGNTDTQYF
TGTGCCAGCAGCCAACGGACTAGCGGCAACACAGATACGCAGTATTTT
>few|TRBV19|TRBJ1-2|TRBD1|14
CASSPRDRPYGGTF
TGTGCCAGTAGTCCCCGGGACAGGCCCTATGGAGGCACCTTC
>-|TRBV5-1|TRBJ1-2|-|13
CASSREGEYGYTF
TGCGCCAGCAGCAGGGAGGGGGAGTATGGCTACACCTTC
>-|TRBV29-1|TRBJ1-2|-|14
CSVEETQGTKGYTF
TGCAGCGTTGAAGAGACTCAGGGTACTAAAGGCTACACCTTC
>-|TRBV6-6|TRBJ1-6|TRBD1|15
CASKHSGGDGSPLHF
TGTGCCAGCAAACACTCAGGGGGCGATGGTTCACCCCTCCACTTT
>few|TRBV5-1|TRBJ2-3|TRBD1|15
CASSLQGANTDTQYF
TGCGCCAGCAGCCTGCAGGGGGCTAACACAGATACGCAGTATTTT
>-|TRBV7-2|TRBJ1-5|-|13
CASSVVSGQPQHF
TGTGCCAGCAGCGTCGTATCCGGGCAGCCCCAGCATTTT
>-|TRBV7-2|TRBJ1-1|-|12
CASSFARTEAFF
TGTGCCAGCAGCTTTGCTAGAACTGAAGCTTTCTTT
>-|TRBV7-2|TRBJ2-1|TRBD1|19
CASSHRDRSSVPTYNEQFF
TGTGCCAGCAGCCACCGGGACAGATCTTCCGTCCCCACCTACAATGAGCAGTTCTTC
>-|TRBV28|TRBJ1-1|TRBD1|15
CASRPTGTGITEAFF
TGTGCCAGCAGACCAACCGGGACAGGGATAACTGAAGCTTTCTTT
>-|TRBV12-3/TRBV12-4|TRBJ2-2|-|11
CASVRSGELFF
TGTGCCAGCGTGCGTTCCGGGGAGCTGTTTTTT
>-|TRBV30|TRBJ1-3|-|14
CAWIKAGAGNTIYF
TGTGCCTGGATAAAGGCGGGGGCTGGAAACACCATATATTTT
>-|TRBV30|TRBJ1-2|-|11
CAWSSGGGYTF
TGTGCCTGGAGCTCCGGCGGTGGCTACACCTTC
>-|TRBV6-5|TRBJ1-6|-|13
CASKDSPASPLHF
TGTGCCAGCAAGGACTCCCCAGCATCACCCCTCCACTTT
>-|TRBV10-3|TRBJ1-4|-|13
CAISESAGEKVFF
TGTGCCATCAGTGAGTCGGCAGGGGAGAAGGTGTTTTTT
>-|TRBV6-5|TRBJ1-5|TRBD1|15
CASRKTDRGPQPQHF
TGTGCCAGCAGGAAAACGGACAGGGGACCCCAGCCCCAGCATTTT
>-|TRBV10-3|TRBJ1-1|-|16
CATREADAGLNTEAFF
TGTGCCACTCGGGAGGCGGACGCGGGACTGAACACTGAAGCTTTCTTT
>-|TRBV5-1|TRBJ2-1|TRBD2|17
CASSLTPGGVSYNEQFF
TGCGCCAGCAGCTTGACGCCGGGAGGAGTGTCCTACAATGAGCAGTTCTTC
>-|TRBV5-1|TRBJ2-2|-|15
CASSLGLASAGELFF
TGCGCCAGCAGCTTGGGGCTAGCCTCGGCCGGGGAGCTGTTTTTT
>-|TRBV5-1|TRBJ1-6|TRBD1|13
CASSPQGESPLHF
TGCGCCAGCAGCCCTCAGGGGGAATCACCCCTCCACTTT
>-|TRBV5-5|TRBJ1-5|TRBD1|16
CASSLRGGESNQPQHF
TGCGCCAGCAGCTTGAGAGGGGGCGAGTCCAATCAGCCCCAGCATTTT
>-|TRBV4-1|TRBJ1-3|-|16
CASSQDRAGGVYAIYF
TGCGCCAGCAGCCAAGATAGAGCGGGAGGTGTGTACGCCATATATTTT
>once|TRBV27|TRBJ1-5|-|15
CASSPDRPTYQPQHF
TGTGCCAGCAGTCCCGACAGACCTACCTATCAGCCCCAGCATTTT
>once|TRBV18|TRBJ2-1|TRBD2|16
CASSTSGTSGVNEQFF
TGTGCCAGCTCAACATCCGGGACTAGCGGGGTGAATGAGCAGTTCTTC
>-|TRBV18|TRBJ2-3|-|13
CASSLESVAPQYF
TGTGCCAGCTCACTAGAGTCTGTCGCGCCGCAGTATTTT
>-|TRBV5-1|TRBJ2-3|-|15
CASSLVTGEVDTQYF
TGCGCCAGCAGCTTGGTTACGGGAGAGGTAGATACGCAGTATTTT
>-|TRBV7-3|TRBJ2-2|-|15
CASSPTQQGTGELFF
TGTGCCAGCAGCCCCACTCAGCAGGGGACCGGGGAGCTGTTTTTT
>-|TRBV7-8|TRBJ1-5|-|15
CASSLARRGYQPQHF
TGTGCCAGCAGCTTAGCGCGGAGGGGTTATCAGCCCCAGCATTTT
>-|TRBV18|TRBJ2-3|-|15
CASSPVRSSTDTQYF
TGTGCCAGCTCACCGGTTAGATCTAGCACAGATACGCAGTATTTT
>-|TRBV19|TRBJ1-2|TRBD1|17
CASSIRTGVSAGGGHTF
TGTGCCAGTAGTATAAGGACAGGAGTTTCTGCAGGAGGTGGCCACACCTTC
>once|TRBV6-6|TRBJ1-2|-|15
CASAIRDGGLYGYTF
TGTGCCAGCGCCATAAGGGACGGCGGACTATATGGCTACACCTTC
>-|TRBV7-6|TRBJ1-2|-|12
CASSLDGWGYTF
TGTGCCAGCAGCTTAGACGGGTGGGGCTACACCTTC
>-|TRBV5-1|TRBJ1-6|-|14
CASSLSTGGSPLHF
TGCGCCAGCAGCTTGTCTACCGGGGGATCACCCCTCCACTTT
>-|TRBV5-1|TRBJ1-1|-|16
CASSLVPGGTHTEAFF
TGCGCCAGCAGCTTGGTGCCGGGGGGGACCCACACTGAAGCTTTCTTT
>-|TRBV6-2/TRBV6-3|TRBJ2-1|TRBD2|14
CASSYLTSGNEQFF
TGTGCCAGCAGTTACCTGACTAGCGGCAATGAGCAGTTCTTC
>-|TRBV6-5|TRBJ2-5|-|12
CATGAGGETQYF
TGTGCCACCGGGGCAGGAGGGGAGACCCAGTACTTC
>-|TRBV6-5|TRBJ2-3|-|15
CASRGGQVGTDTQYF
TGTGCCAGCAGGGGCGGGCAGGTCGGCACAGATACGCAGTATTTT
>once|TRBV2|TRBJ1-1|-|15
CASSKTVSMNTEAFF
TGTGCCAGCAGTAAGACAGTTTCAATGAACACTGAAGCTTTCTTT
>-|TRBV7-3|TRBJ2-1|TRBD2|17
CASSLRTSGRGNNEQFF
TGTGCCAGCAGCCTCCGGACTAGCGGGAGGGGGAACAATGAGCAGTTCTTC
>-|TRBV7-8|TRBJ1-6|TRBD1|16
CASSRGTGFYNSPLHF
TGTGCCAGCAGCAGAGGGACAGGGTTTTATAATTCACCCCTCCACTTT
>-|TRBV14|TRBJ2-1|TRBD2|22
CASSQDPRSTSGRALRQYEQFF
TGTGCCAGCAGCCAAGATCCCCGGTCAACTAGCGGGAGGGCCCTCAGACAATATGAGCAGTTCTTC
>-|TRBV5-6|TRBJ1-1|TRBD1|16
CASSLSATRGRTEAFF
TGTGCCAGCAGCTTGTCAGCAACCAGGGGGAGAACTGAAGCTTTCTTT
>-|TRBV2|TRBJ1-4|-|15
CASKIHPGENEKLFF
TGTGCCAGCAAAATCCATCCCGGGGAGAATGAAAAACTGTTTTTT
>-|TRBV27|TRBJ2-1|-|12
CASTSWGNEQFF
TGTGCCAGCACTAGCTGGGGCAATGAGCAGTTCTTC
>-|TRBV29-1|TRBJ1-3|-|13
CSVGAGSGNTIYF
TGCAGCGTTGGTGCAGGGTCTGGAAACACCATATATTTT
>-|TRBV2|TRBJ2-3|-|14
CARQQGQPTDTQYF
TGTGCCAGGCAACAGGGCCAGCCGACAGATACGCAGTATTTT